Sequencing of this T cell receptor (beta chain) was carried out in a study of blood T cells in healthy people across ages. Trimming removed 4 bases at V and 8 bases at J, with 17 bases between. This CDR3 contains 14 residues. Points on this clonotype: What it binds is not known.

Study outcomes and limitations: In these data, TCR beta diversity tracked strongly with naive T cell percentage.

The authors ran a second PCR of roughly 7 to 11 cycles using a sample-barcoded 5' primer and a J-beta primer mix. TCRdb reprocessed the 5' RACE reads via MiXCR and lists one record per CDR3 protein. In the table there are over 500,000 distinct CDR3 sequences, about 29% of which are singletons. The sample also formed part of further work on T cells of mothers and their children. That work adds: Samples came from a few healthy Caucasian mothers and their six children.

This TCR was sampled from a boy younger than 10 in good health. This chain links TRBV12-3 or TRBV12-4 with TRBJ1-2; the D gene is possibly TRBD1 (5 bases). Sequenced input: blood. The CDR3 reads CASSYRSGTKGYTF. Written as DNA, the CDR3 is TGTGCCAGCAGTTACCGATCCGGGACCAAAGGCTACACCTTC.